This TCR beta chain was captured in a study of molecular identifiers for immune sequencing clone quantification. Findings and caveats of the study: Highly expanded clone sizes could be underestimated by identical TCR molecules sharing a barcode.

Germline V lookup: CDR1 SGHDT, CDR2 YYEEEE. The V gene lost 1 base and the J gene lost 5 bases, with 13 bases spanning the gap. The CDR3 covers 15 residues. RNA fractions of 10%, 30% or 50% and about 19,000 to 1,000,000 sorted cells were the source of naive CD8 libraries. In the sort, naive CD8 T cells were defined as CD8+CD4-CCR7+CD45RA+. Previously reported methods and listed TCR primers produced the bulk TCR libraries. In TCRdb, the PCR reads were re-called with MiXCR into one record per CDR3 protein. The sample consists of about 300,000 distinct CDR3 sequences, about a fifth of them appearing once. This clonotype was observed a few times. Its antigen is still unknown.

Material for sequencing was naive CD8+ T cells from blood, with Jurkat cell RNA spiked in. Stated subset: FACS-sorted CD8+CD4-CCR7+CD45RA+ naive T cells. The receptor comes from a human donor in good health. Some libraries in this study had Jurkat cell RNA spiked in. The genes are TRBV5-6 and TRBJ1-5; D remains ambiguous. CDR3 amino acids: CASSLHPGSYQPQHF. CDR3 coding DNA: TGTGCCAGCAGCTTGCACCCAGGAAGCTATCAGCCCCAGCATTTT.